This section outlines one T cell receptor beta chain sequence together with its context. The target antigen is unknown. The record originates from a study of shared clonotypes between healthy human individuals. Background on the study: The plates for each donor numbered three CD4 naive, three CD4 memory, two CD8 naive and one CD8 memory. Study outcomes and limitations: Depth was large, yet rarefaction showed that sorted-subset sequencing was incomplete. The study found lower generation probabilities in non-shared clonotypes than in those shared by all four donors.

Trimming at V came to 7 bases and at J to 2 bases, leaving 3 bases not matched to a gene. In germline, CDR1 is SGHNT, CDR2 YYREEE (reference sequence). The CDR3 is made up of 12 amino acids. In the original workflow: In the immunoSEQ data, sequences were junction-only and lacked quality scores, so filtering differed. TCRdb's table, derived via immunoSEQ multiplex PCR, lists solely in-frame clones and lacks some. Clonal size and the V and J genes are those of that table, whereas D and trimming came from the DNA. This repertoire shows roughly 1,500,000 clones, 97% to 99% found once; its top ten account for approximately 0.4%.

The chain couples TRBV5-4 to TRBJ2-7; TRBD2 matches 7 bases. Sequencing used naive CD4+ T cells sorted from blood. Specified subset: CD45RA+ positively selected. The source is a man under 40 in good health. The CDR3 DNA reads as TGTGCCAGCTCGGGGGGTGCCTACGAGCAGTACTTC. It yields the protein CASSGGAYEQYF.